Each of the 27 T cell receptor beta chains below was sequenced from the same sample in a study of cytomegalovirus exposure and HLA in healthy donors (dated by TCRdb to about 2017). The library relied on the immunoSEQ multiplex PCR assay. For the multiplex PCR, a mixture combining 60 forward primers for TCR Vbeta segments and 13 reverse primers for TCR Jbeta segments was used. TCRdb re-hosts the immuneACCESS table, in-frame sequences only. Its copies lack some clones; in the studies checked, an unresolved V gene accounts for under half of them, and the cause for the rest is not known. The sample table lists roughly 140,000 clones, around 75% of them with a count of one. Clones ranked in the top ten supply around 4% of the sample. The sequencing input was PBMCs. The receptors were sampled from a man aged 55 to 70 in good health and CMV-seronegative.

This clone was seen more than once but under ten times. The V and J genes are TRBV6-6 and TRBJ1-5; D unresolved. The germline gives CDR1 MNHNY, CDR2 SVGAGI (reference sequence). The CDR3 totals 16 residues. V was trimmed by 5 bases and J by 2 bases, leaving 16 bases between them. CDR3 bases: TGTGCCAGCAGTCCCCGCGGGCCTCAAGGCAATCAGCCCCAGCATTTT. It encodes CASSPRGPQGNQPQHF.

The gene calls are TRBV18 and TRBJ2-1; 8 bases fit TRBD2. V lost 8 bases to trimming and J lost 6 bases; unmatched junction nucleotides: 6. The CDR3 is 13 residues long. Germline CDR1 KGHSH, CDR2 LQKENI. The CDR3 DNA reads TGTGCCAGCCTCAGCGGGAGACGCAATGAGCAGTTCTTC. This codes for CASLSGRRNEQFF.

This clone was seen a handful of times. The chain has TRBV5-6 and TRBJ1-3, with D uncertain. This CDR3 region has 14 residues. V lost 2 bases and J 3 bases, leaving 9 bases between the germline ends. Germline V gives CDR1 SGHDT, CDR2 YYEEEE. CDR3 loop: CASSFRGYGNTIYF. The CDR3 DNA follows: TGTGCCAGCAGCTTTCGGGGTTATGGAAACACCATATATTTT.

The V call is TRBV21-1, the J call TRBJ2-5; the table's D call, TRBD2, has no DNA check behind it. The J call may be wrong; the DNA end is better matched by TRBJ2-7. TRBV21-1 is a documented pseudogene. This CDR3 spans 16 amino acids. The CDR3, as DNA: TGTGCCAGCAGCTCCCAACTAACTTGTAGCTCCTACGAGCAGTACTTC. This codes for CASSSQLTCSSYEQYF.

The chain is built from TRBV15 and TRBJ2-7; 7 bases match TRBD2. The germline gives CDR1 LNHNV, CDR2 YYDKDF (reference sequence). The CDR3 sequence is 13 residues long. V trimming: 4 bases; J trimming: 1 base; junction bases outside the gene matches: 1. The CDR3 DNA is TGTGCCACCAGCACGGGACTATCCTACGAGCAGTACTTC. This codes for CATSTGLSYEQYF.

The gene calls are TRBV23-1 and TRBJ2-2; D is perhaps TRBD2 (7 bases). TRBV23-1 is an ORF, with its function uncertain. The CDR3 spans 17 residues. V shed 0 bases and J shed 3 bases, with 14 bases lying between them. CDR3 coding DNA: TGCGCCAGCAGTCAATCGAAGTGGGGGGGCCACACCGGGGAGCTGTTTTTT. Its protein product is CASSQSKWGGHTGELFF.

Only a few counts were recorded for this clone. The V call is TRBV6-4, the J call TRBJ2-1; TRBD1 matches at 8 bases. J gave up 5 bases and V 9 bases, and 6 bases lay outside the gene matches. Germline V gene data show CDR1 as MRHNA and CDR2 as SNTAGT. The CDR3 runs 13 residues. The CDR3 nucleotides read TGTGCCAGGTACGGACAGGGCAACAATGAGCAGTTCTTC. Protein sequence: CARYGQGNNEQFF.

The rearrangement uses TRBV28 and TRBJ2-7; unclear D gene. The CDR3 is made up of 20 amino acids. V was clipped by 4 bases and J by 1 base, with 29 bases between them. The V gene's germline CDR1 is MDHEN and CDR2 SYDVKM. The CDR3 loop is CASSSTTLTQPLKRSYEQYF. Written as DNA, the CDR3 is TGTGCCAGCAGTTCCACCACTTTGACTCAGCCTTTAAAGCGATCCTACGAGCAGTACTTC.

This chain links TRBV7-3 with TRBJ1-3; 7 bases map to TRBD1. The trim removed 4 bases at V and 3 bases at J, leaving 3 bases unmatched. CDR1 SGHTA and CDR2 FQGTGA come from the germline V gene. The CDR3 runs 14 residues. The CDR3 nucleotides are TGTGCCAGCAGCTCTACAGGGGATGGAAACACCATATATTTT. The encoded protein is CASSSTGDGNTIYF. The whole variable domain, remainder taken from reference TRBV7-3 and TRBJ1-3, is GAGVSQTPSNKVTEKGKYVELRCDPISGHTALYWYRQSLGQGPEFLIYFQGTGAADDSGLPNDRFFAVRPEGSVSTLKIQRTERGDSAVYLCASSSTGDGNTIYFGEGSWLTVV.

The chain carries TRBV19 and TRBJ1-5, with TRBD1 matching 9 bases. V lost 1 base and J lost 6; bases outside the gene matches: 4. CDR1 is LNHDA, CDR2 SQIVND, per germline (reference sequence). CDR3 length: 15 residues. This CDR3 reads CASSIGGTGTQPQHF. The CDR3 bases are TGTGCCAGTAGTATAGGTGGGACAGGGACTCAGCCCCAGCATTTT.

The V call is TRBV28, the J call TRBJ2-6; D may be TRBD1 (6 bases). This CDR3 is built from 15 residues. Germline V gives CDR1 MDHEN, CDR2 SYDVKM. Trimming removed 10 bases from V and 0 bases from J, with 13 bases in between. CDR3 amino acids: CAIRDTSSGANVLTF. The CDR3 DNA sequence: TGTGCCATTAGGGACACCTCCTCTGGGGCCAACGTCCTGACTTTC.

The V call is TRBV18, the J call TRBJ1-2; D ambiguous. V was clipped by 0 bases and J by 2 bases, with 4 bases between them. The CDR3 runs 13 residues. Germline V CDR1 and CDR2: KGHSH, LQKENI. The CDR3 sequence: CASSPPQNYGYTF. CDR3 DNA: TGTGCCAGCTCACCACCCCAGAACTATGGCTACACCTTC. The full variable domain, in which reference TRBV18 and TRBJ1-2 provide the parts outside the CDR3, is NAGVMQNPRHLVRRRGQEARLRCSPMKGHSHVYWYRQLPEEGLKFMVYLQKENIIDESGMPKERFSAEFPKEGPSILRIQQVVRGDSAAYFCASSPPQNYGYTFGSGTRLTVV.

The gene calls are TRBV6-1 and TRBJ1-5; no reliable D call. The CDR3 totals 13 residues. Trimming shortened V by 8 bases and J by 0 bases, and 8 bases separated the two germline ends. CDR1 is MNHNS and CDR2 is SASEGT in the germline V gene. The CDR3 is CASQDYSNQPQHF. For the CDR3, the DNA is TGTGCCAGCCAGGACTATAGCAATCAGCCCCAGCATTTT.

V usage is TRBV2 and J usage is TRBJ2-3, with 7 bases identical to TRBD1. V lost 4 bases and J lost 6; bases outside the gene matches: 4. CDR1 and CDR2 from the germline V gene are SNHLY and FYNNEI. There are 13 residues in the CDR3. The CDR3 coding sequence is TGTGCCAGCAGTGTGCAGGGGGACGATACGCAGTATTTT. It translates to CASSVQGDDTQYF. Drawing the rest from reference TRBV2 and TRBJ2-3, the complete variable domain is EPEVTQTPSHQVTQMGQEVILRCVPISNHLYFYWYRQILGQKVEFLVSFYNNEISEKSEIFDDQFSVERPDGSNFTLKIRSTKLEDSAMYFCASSVQGDDTQYFGPGTRLTVL.

This clone was found a few times. The V gene is TRBV5-6, the J gene TRBJ2-1; 10 bases are a match to TRBD2. Germline V gene sequence: CDR1 SGHDT, CDR2 YYEEEE. V shed 3 bases, J shed 2 bases, and the junction held 2 bases outside the gene matches. The CDR3 sequence is 15 residues long. The CDR3 is CASSSLAGAYNEQFF. For the CDR3, the DNA is TGTGCCAGCAGCTCCCTAGCGGGGGCCTACAATGAGCAGTTCTTC.

This rearrangement joins TRBV7-3 to TRBJ1-1; D gene ambiguous. CDR3 length: 12 residues. V lost 1 base to trimming and J lost 13 bases, with 13 bases between them. The germline gives CDR1 SGHTA, CDR2 FQGTGA. The CDR3 sequence: CASSLNEGTSFF. Here the CDR3 DNA reads TGTGCCAGCAGCTTAAATGAGGGTACGAGTTTCTTT.

The J gene is TRBJ2-3, the V gene TRBV7-2; 9 bases align to TRBD1. Trimming took 4 bases from V and 1 from J; bases not matched to a gene: 6. Germline values: CDR1 SGHTA, CDR2 FQGNSA. This CDR3 has 16 amino acids. Here the CDR3 reads CASSSGRTGGTDTQYF. Here the CDR3 DNA reads TGTGCCAGCAGCTCCGGCCGGACAGGGGGCACAGATACGCAGTATTTT.

The rearrangement uses TRBV5-1 and TRBJ2-5, with 13 bases identical to TRBD2. Germline lookup yields CDR1 SGHRS and CDR2 YFSETQ. V lost 2 bases and J lost 0; bases outside the gene matches: 7. The CDR3 contains 18 residues. CDR3 sequence: CASSFGTSGTLYQETQYF. The CDR3 DNA reads TGCGCCAGCAGCTTCGGGACTAGCGGGACCCTGTACCAAGAGACCCAGTACTTC.

J is TRBJ1-1 and V is TRBV9, with D possibly being TRBD1 (6 bases). With 3 bases removed from V and 1 base from J, the gap between germline ends came to 10 bases. CDR3 length: 14 amino acids. From germline, CDR1 is SGDLS and CDR2 YYNGEE. The CDR3 spells CASSDGGANTEAFF. CDR3 bases: TGTGCCAGCAGCGACGGGGGGGCGAACACTGAAGCTTTCTTT.

The chain is built from TRBV11-2 and TRBJ1-1; D is uncertain. The germline CDR1 and CDR2 sequences are SGHAT and FQNNGV. Trimming removed 8 bases from V and 10 bases from J, with 20 bases in between. The CDR3 is 13 amino acids. CDR3 amino acids: CASALRRRSLAFF. CDR3 bases: TGTGCCAGCGCGTTAAGGCGGCGGTCGTTAGCTTTCTTT.

The chain links TRBV5-1 to TRBJ1-1; D is uncertain. Trimming pared 0 bases from V and 6 bases from J, leaving 18 bases between. CDR1 and CDR2 from the germline V gene are SGHRS and YFSETQ. The CDR3 consists of 16 residues. CDR3 in DNA: TGCGCCAGCAGCTTGGCCGCACGGGGAGGGAGTTCTGAAGCTTTCTTT. It is translated as CASSLAARGGSSEAFF.

The table lists this clone with a few counts. The chain carries TRBV28 and TRBJ1-2; D is unresolved. V lost 7 bases, J lost 8 bases, and 8 bases lay in between. This CDR3 contains 10 residues. CDR1 and CDR2 (germline): MDHEN, SYDVKM. The CDR3 spells CASTRGGYTF. CDR3 nucleotides: TGTGCCAGCACCCGAGGAGGCTACACCTTC.

In DNA, the CDR3 is TGTGCCATCAGTATAGCGGGAGGGGGGAGCAATGAGCAGTTCTTC. The encoded protein is CAISIAGGGSNEQFF. The chain has TRBV10-3 and TRBJ2-1; 11 nucleotides agree with TRBD2. V trimming: 5 bases; J trimming: 6 bases; junction bases outside the gene matches: 6. The CDR3 has 15 amino acids. CDR1 ENHRY and CDR2 SYGVKD come from the germline V gene.

This clone was seen only a few times. The chain joins TRBV5-1 to TRBJ1-1; D unclear. The CDR3 totals 13 residues. Trimming cost V 4 bases and J 0 bases, with 7 bases left between them. The germline CDR1 and CDR2 sequences are SGHRS and YFSETQ. CDR3 protein: CASSQQMNTEAFF. CDR3 coding DNA: TGCGCCAGCAGCCAACAGATGAACACTGAAGCTTTCTTT.

The chain uses TRBV14 and TRBJ1-2; 10 bases line up with TRBD1. V shed 1 base, J shed 4 bases, and the junction held 3 bases outside the gene matches. Germline V gene sequence: CDR1 SGHDN, CDR2 FVKESK. The length of the CDR3 is 15 residues. The CDR3 sequence: CASSQGGTGAYGYTF. As DNA, the CDR3 is TGTGCCAGCAGCCAAGGGGGGACAGGGGCCTATGGCTACACCTTC.

The J gene is TRBJ2-7, the V gene TRBV6-1, with D possibly TRBD1 on 6 matching bases. Trimming removed 0 bases from V and 3 bases from J, with 12 bases in between. Per germline, CDR1 MNHNS and CDR2 SASEGT. This CDR3 region has 15 residues. CDR3 nucleotides: TGTGCCAGCAGTGAAGCCGGGACATACTACTACGAGCAGTACTTC. Translated: CASSEAGTYYYEQYF.

J is TRBJ2-2 and V is TRBV28, with TRBD2 matching over 10 bases. V was pared by 6 bases and J by 5 bases, with 6 bases of the junction left unmatched. Germline CDR1 is MDHEN and CDR2 is SYDVKM. The CDR3 runs 15 residues. The CDR3 reads CASSLGGLATGELFF. CDR3 nucleotides: TGTGCCAGCAGCTTAGGGGGACTAGCGACCGGGGAGCTGTTTTTT.